The rows below give T cell receptor beta chains drawn from one sample of a study of early T cells in non-severe SARS-CoV-2 infection. TCRdb passed the 5' RACE reads through MiXCR, listing each CDR3 protein once. The repertoire holds more than 55,000 distinct CDR3 sequences, with approximately 6.1% as singletons. The sample here was whole blood, taken at baseline. These receptors all come from an adult who was a healthcare worker with PCR-confirmed SARS-CoV-2 infection or an uninfected control (not recorded which). CDR3s include the opening cysteine and the closing phenylalanine or tryptophan. The D gene is left open where the match is weak. Only part of the rows carry a size: once, few, many, or a class if the clone is expanded.

j_gene,v_gene,abundance,d_gene,len,CDR3nt,CDR3aa
TRBJ1-1,TRBV7-2,few,TRBD1,15,TGTGCCAGCAGCTCTAGCCGACAGGGGAACACTGAAGCTTTCTTT,CASSSSRQGNTEAFF
TRBJ2-5,TRBV7-2,many,.,14,TGTGCCAGCAGCTTAGGAGGGCAGGGTGAGACCCAGTACTTC,CASSLGGQGETQYF
TRBJ2-1,TRBV19,few,TRBD2,19,TGTGCCAGTAGTACGAAAATAAGACTAGCGGGAGGTCCGTACAATGAGCAGTTCTTC,CASSTKIRLAGGPYNEQFF
TRBJ1-5,TRBV5-5,many,.,15,TGTGCCAGCAGCTTGACAGGGAAAAGGGATCAGCCCCAGCATTTT,CASSLTGKRDQPQHF
TRBJ2-1,TRBV5-4,many,.,15,TGTGCCAGCAGCTTCGAGGGAAGCTCCTACAATGAGCAGTTCTTC,CASSFEGSSYNEQFF
TRBJ2-2,TRBV15,.,.,13,TGTGCCACCAGCAGTTTTCGCACCGGGGAGCTGTTTTTT,CATSSFRTGELFF
TRBJ1-5,TRBV6-5,many,.,14,TGTGCCAGCAGTTACAGACACTCGGGTCAGCCCCAGCATTTT,CASSYRHSGQPQHF
TRBJ2-1,TRBV2,many,.,13,TGTGCCAGCAGTGTCGACCTATACAATGAGCAGTTCTTC,CASSVDLYNEQFF
TRBJ2-2,TRBV6-1,few,TRBD2,15,TGTGCCAGCAGAAAAGCGGGAGCTGAGACCGGGGAGCTGTTTTTT,CASRKAGAETGELFF
TRBJ1-2,TRBV3-1,.,.,13,TGTGCCAGCAGCCAATTGGATGACTATGGCTACACCTTC,CASSQLDDYGYTF
TRBJ2-7,TRBV27,many,.,14,TGTGCCAGCAGTTTAAAGGGGACCCACTACGAGCAGTACTTC,CASSLKGTHYEQYF